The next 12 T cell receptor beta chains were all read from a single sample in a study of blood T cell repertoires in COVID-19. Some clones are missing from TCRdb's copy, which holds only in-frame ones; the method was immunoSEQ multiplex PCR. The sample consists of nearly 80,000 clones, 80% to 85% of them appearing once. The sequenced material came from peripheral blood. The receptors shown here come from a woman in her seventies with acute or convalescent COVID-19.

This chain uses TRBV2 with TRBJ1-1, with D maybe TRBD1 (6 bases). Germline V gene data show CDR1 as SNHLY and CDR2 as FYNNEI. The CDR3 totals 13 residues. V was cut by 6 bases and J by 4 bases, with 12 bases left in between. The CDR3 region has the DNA TGTGCCAGCAGGGGGGGGCAGGGCACTGAAGCTTTCTTT. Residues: CASRGGQGTEAFF.

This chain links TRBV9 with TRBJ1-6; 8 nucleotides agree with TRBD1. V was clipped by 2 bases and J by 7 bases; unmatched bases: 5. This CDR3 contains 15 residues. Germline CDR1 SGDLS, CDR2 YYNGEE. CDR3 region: CASSVTGTGNSPLHF. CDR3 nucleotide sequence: TGTGCCAGCAGCGTCACCGGGACAGGCAATTCACCCCTCCACTTT.

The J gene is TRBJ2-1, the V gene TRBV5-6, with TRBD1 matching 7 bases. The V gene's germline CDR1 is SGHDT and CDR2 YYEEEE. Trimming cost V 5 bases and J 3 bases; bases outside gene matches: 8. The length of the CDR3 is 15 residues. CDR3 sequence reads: CASRAGTASYNEQFF. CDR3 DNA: TGTGCCAGCAGGGCCGGGACAGCGAGCTACAATGAGCAGTTCTTC.

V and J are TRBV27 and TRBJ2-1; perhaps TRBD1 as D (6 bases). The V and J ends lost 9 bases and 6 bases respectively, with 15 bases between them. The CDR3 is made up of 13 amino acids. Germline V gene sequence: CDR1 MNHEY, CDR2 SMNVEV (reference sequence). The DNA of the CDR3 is TGTGCCAGTGGGGGTCTAGGGGGCAATGAGCAGTTCTTC. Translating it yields CASGGLGGNEQFF.

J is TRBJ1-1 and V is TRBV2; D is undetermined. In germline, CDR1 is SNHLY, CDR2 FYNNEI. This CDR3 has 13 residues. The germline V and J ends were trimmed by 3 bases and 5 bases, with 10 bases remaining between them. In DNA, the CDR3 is TGTGCCAGCAGTGATGGGTGGAGTACTGAAGCTTTCTTT. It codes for CASSDGWSTEAFF.

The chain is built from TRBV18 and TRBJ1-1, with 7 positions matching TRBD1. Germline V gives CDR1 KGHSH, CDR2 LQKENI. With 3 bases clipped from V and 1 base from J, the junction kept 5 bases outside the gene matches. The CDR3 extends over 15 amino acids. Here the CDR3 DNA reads TGTGCCAGCTCACCCTCCTCAGGGGGGAACACTGAAGCTTTCTTT. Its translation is CASSPSSGGNTEAFF.

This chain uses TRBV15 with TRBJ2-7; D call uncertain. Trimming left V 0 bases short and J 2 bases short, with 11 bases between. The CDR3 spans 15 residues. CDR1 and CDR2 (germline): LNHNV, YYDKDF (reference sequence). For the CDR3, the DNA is TGTGCCACCAGCAGAGATAACAGAGATCCCTACGAGCAGTACTTC. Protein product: CATSRDNRDPYEQYF.

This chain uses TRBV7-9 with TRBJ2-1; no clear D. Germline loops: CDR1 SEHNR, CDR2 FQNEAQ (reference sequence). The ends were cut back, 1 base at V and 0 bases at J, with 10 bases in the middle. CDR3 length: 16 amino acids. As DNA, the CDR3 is TGTGCCAGCAGCTTAGAAGCGCTTCTCTCCTACAATGAGCAGTTCTTC. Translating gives CASSLEALLSYNEQFF.

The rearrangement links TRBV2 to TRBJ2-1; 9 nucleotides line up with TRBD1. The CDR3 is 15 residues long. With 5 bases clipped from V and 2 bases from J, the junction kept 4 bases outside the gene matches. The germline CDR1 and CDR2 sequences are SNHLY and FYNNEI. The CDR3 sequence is CASSLGQGAYNEQFF. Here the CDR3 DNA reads TGTGCCAGCAGTCTGGGACAGGGAGCCTACAATGAGCAGTTCTTC.

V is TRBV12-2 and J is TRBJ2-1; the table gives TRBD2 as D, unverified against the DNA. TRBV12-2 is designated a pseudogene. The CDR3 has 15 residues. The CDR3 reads CASRLGGSGYNEQFF. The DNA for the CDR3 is TGTGCAAGTCGCTTAGGGGGTAGCGGCTACAATGAGCAGTTCTTC.

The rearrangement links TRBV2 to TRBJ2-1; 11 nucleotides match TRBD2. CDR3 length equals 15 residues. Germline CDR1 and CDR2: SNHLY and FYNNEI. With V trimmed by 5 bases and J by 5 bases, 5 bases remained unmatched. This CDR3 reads CASSKGTSGDNEQFF. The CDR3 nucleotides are TGTGCCAGCAGTAAGGGGACTAGCGGAGACAATGAGCAGTTCTTC.

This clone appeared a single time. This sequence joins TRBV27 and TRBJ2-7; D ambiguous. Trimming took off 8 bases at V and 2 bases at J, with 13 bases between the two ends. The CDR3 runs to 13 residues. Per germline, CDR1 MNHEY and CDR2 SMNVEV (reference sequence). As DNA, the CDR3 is TGTGCCAGCCACGCTTTGAGCACCTACGAGCAGTACTTC. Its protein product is CASHALSTYEQYF.